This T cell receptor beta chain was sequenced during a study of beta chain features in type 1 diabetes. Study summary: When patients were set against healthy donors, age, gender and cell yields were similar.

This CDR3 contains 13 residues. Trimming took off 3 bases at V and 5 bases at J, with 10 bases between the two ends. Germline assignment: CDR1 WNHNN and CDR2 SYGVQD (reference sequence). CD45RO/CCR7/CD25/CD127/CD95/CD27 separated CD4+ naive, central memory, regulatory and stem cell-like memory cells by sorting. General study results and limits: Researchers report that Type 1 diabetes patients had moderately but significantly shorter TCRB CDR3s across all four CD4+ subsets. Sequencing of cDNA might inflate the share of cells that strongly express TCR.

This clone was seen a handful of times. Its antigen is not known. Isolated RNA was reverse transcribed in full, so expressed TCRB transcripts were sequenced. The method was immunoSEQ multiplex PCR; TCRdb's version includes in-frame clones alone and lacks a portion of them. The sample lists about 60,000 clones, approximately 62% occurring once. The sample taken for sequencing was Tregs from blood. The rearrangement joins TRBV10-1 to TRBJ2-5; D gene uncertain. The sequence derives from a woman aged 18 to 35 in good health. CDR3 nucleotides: TGCGCCAGCAGTGAAGAAGGAGTCGAGACCCAGTACTTC. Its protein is CASSEEGVETQYF.